What follows are 9 T cell receptor beta chains derived from one specimen sequenced in a study of cytomegalovirus exposure and HLA in healthy donors. The PCR employed 60 Vbeta primers together with 13 Jbeta primers. Assay used: immunoSEQ multiplex PCR; TCRdb lists only in-frame clones, some missing. The table lists approximately 100,000 clones, around 80% of them singletons, with approximately 15% in the top ten. The specimen sequenced was PBMCs. These receptor sequences come from a man in his fifties or sixties in good health and CMV-seropositive.

The chain combines TRBV2 with TRBJ1-6; possibly TRBD1 for D (5 bases). V lost 7 bases to trimming and J lost 6 bases, with 19 bases between them. Per the germline V gene, CDR1 is SNHLY and CDR2 is FYNNEI. This CDR3 has 16 residues. CDR3 in DNA: TGTGCCAGCACCAAAAGTGGGGGGTGGGGTAATTCACCCCTCCACTTT. Translating gives CASTKSGGWGNSPLHF.

The rearrangement links TRBV9 to TRBJ2-4; TRBD2 aligns across 15 bases. This CDR3 comprises 21 residues. The germline V gene encodes CDR1 SGDLS and CDR2 YYNGEE. V dropped 5 bases and J dropped 1; count of bases not matched to a gene: 16. The CDR3 sequence: CASSATGLAGGQGRAKNIQYF. CDR3 nucleotides: TGTGCCAGCAGTGCCACCGGACTAGCGGGGGGGCAAGGGAGGGCCAAAAACATTCAGTACTTC.

The rearrangement joins TRBV5-1 to TRBJ2-3; D possibly corresponds to TRBD1 (5 bases). The CDR3 extends over 12 amino acids. V was clipped by 2 bases and J by 7 bases, with 8 bases between them. Germline values: CDR1 SGHRS, CDR2 YFSETQ. The chain's CDR3 is CASSLRGNTQYF. CDR3 coding DNA: TGCGCCAGCAGCTTAAGGGGCAATACGCAGTATTTT.

This rearrangement joins TRBV29-1 to TRBJ2-7; D not resolved. The germline gives CDR1 SQVTM, CDR2 ANQGSEA. V lost 2 bases to trimming and J lost 4 bases, with 6 bases between them. CDR3 length: 11 amino acids. CDR3 sequence (DNA): TGCAGCGTTGAACAGGAATACGAGCAGTACTTC. Its translation is CSVEQEYEQYF.

The rearrangement uses TRBV7-9 and TRBJ1-2, with 8 bases identical to TRBD1. The J segment lost 0 bases and the V segment lost 5 bases, leaving 2 bases of the junction unmatched. The length of the CDR3 is 14 residues. The germline gives CDR1 SEHNR, CDR2 FQNEAQ (reference sequence). The CDR3 DNA sequence: TGTGCCAGCAGCCCGGACAGGGCTAACTATGGCTACACCTTC. It codes for CASSPDRANYGYTF.

This clone was seen more than once but under ten times. This chain uses TRBV7-9 with TRBJ1-1; maybe TRBD1 (6 bases). Per germline, CDR1 SEHNR and CDR2 FQNEAQ (reference sequence). V was clipped by 8 bases and J by 3 bases, with 10 bases between them. CDR3 size: 12 residues. CDR3 in amino acids: CASADSDTEAFF. The CDR3 DNA reads TGTGCCAGCGCGGACAGTGACACTGAAGCTTTCTTT.

This clone was observed a few times. The chain uses TRBV29-1 and TRBJ2-3; TRBD1 matches 9 bases. In germline, CDR1 is SQVTM, CDR2 ANQGSEA. CDR3 size: 12 residues. V lost 6 bases, J lost 7 bases, and 5 bases stayed unmatched. This CDR3 is CSVGTGPNTQYF. The CDR3 DNA follows: TGCAGCGTGGGGACAGGGCCTAATACGCAGTATTTT.

The chain uses TRBV10-3 and TRBJ1-6, with D perhaps matching TRBD1 (6 bases). This CDR3 spans 15 amino acids. Germline values: CDR1 ENHRY, CDR2 SYGVKD. V was trimmed by 2 bases and J by 7 bases, leaving 12 bases between them. CDR3 nucleotides: TGTGCCATCAGTGAGACGACAGGTTCAAATTCACCCCTCCACTTT. Translating it yields CAISETTGSNSPLHF.

This chain joins TRBV7-2 and TRBJ1-5; 8 bases map to TRBD1. The J segment lost 3 bases and the V segment lost 1 base, leaving 2 bases of the junction unmatched. CDR1 is SGHTA and CDR2 is FQGNSA in the germline V gene. The CDR3 totals 15 residues. The CDR3 protein is CASSLGQGINQPQHF. CDR3 in DNA: TGTGCCAGCAGCTTAGGACAGGGGATCAATCAGCCCCAGCATTTT.